This TCR beta chain was recorded in a study of T cells in Graves' hyperthyroidism and ophthalmopathy. Authors of the study amplified TCR beta CDR3 regions from RNA transcripts. Researchers ran a first-round RT-PCR on the TCR CDR3 using the HTBI primer set. TCRdb re-analysed the multiplex PCR reads in MiXCR, keeping a single row per CDR3 protein. This table has roughly 600,000 distinct CDR3 sequences, 14% appearing once. In this sample, this clonotype turned up many times. The receptor was derived from a woman between 50 and 59 years old with Graves' ophthalmopathy. Sequenced sample: blood.

CDR3 loop: CASSLTPLAALSYNEQFF. The DNA for the CDR3 is TGCGCCAGCAGCTTAACCCCCTTAGCGGCCCTATCCTACAATGAGCAGTTCTTC. V and J are TRBV5-1 and TRBJ2-1; D may be TRBD2 (6 bases). Germline lookup yields CDR1 SGHRS and CDR2 YFSETQ. V lost 2 bases and J lost 1, with 19 bases in between. This CDR3 is 18 amino acids long. Together with reference TRBV5-1 and TRBJ2-1, the CDR3 gives the full variable domain: KAGVTQTPRYLIKTRGQQVTLSCSPISGHRSVSWYQQTPGQGLQFLFEYFSETQRNKGNFPGRFSGRQFSNSRSEMNVSTLELGDSALYLCASSLTPLAALSYNEQFFGPGTRLTVL.